Shown below are 23 T cell receptor delta chains from a single sample sequenced in a study of gamma-delta chains in newborns, infants, children. TCRdb reanalyzed the reads using CATT. This sample has under 4,000 delta-chain clones; about 0.6% occur once, and the top ten carry under 15%. The sample was blood. Receptor source: a child who was a newborn, infant or young child, either healthy, febrile or measles-vaccinated (not recorded which).

A word on this clone: The protein that TCRdb holds for this DNA derives from a much larger clone and differs from the translated DNA at residue 13, which likely indicates a read error; the protein shown here is translated from the DNA. The CDR3 nucleotides are TGTGCCTGTGACAGTACTGGGGACTCCTGGGACACCCAACAGATGTTTTTC. This translates into CACDSTGDSWDTQQMFF. The rearrangement uses TRDV2 and TRDJ3, with 7 bases that match TRDD3. The CDR3 extends over 17 amino acids. CDR1 and CDR2 from the germline V gene are GEAIGNYY and EKD.

There are a few counts of this clone. The chain couples TRDV2 to TRDJ3; perhaps TRDD3 as D (6 bases). The germline V and J ends were trimmed by 0 bases and 0 bases, with 11 bases remaining between them. This CDR3 has 18 amino acids. Germline V CDR1 and CDR2: GEAIGNYY, EKD. In nucleotides, the CDR3 is TGTGCCTGTGACACCGTCCTGGGGAACTCCTGGGACACCCGACAGATGTTTTTC. This translates into CACDTVLGNSWDTRQMFF.

This clone came up many times. Given a far larger clone just one base away, this is likely a sequencing read error. CDR3 amino acids: CACDTVLGDSSWGTRQMFF. In DNA, the CDR3 is TGTGCCTGTGACACCGTACTGGGGGATAGCTCCTGGGGCACCCGACAGATGTTTTTC. The chain uses TRDV2 and TRDJ3, with TRDD3 matching 11 bases. The CDR3 is 19 amino acids. Looked up from germline, CDR1 is GEAIGNYY and CDR2 is EKD.

This clone is categorized as large. Other DNA sequences in this sample translate to the same CDR3. The chain is built from TRDV2 and TRDJ3; D gene ambiguous. The CDR3 runs 17 residues. Germline V gene lookup returns CDR1 GEAIGNYY and CDR2 EKD. Trimming cost V 2 bases and J 4 bases, with 14 bases left between them. The CDR3 DNA reads as TGTGCCTGTGACAGTGTGAACAAACCGTGGGACACCCGACAGATGTTTTTC. Its translation is CACDSVNKPWDTRQMFF.

About this clone itself: The amino acid sequence in TCRdb belongs to a much larger clone and departs from this DNA's translation at residue 5, likely a sequencing read error; the sequence shown is translated from the DNA. The chain uses TRDV2 and TRDJ2; TRDD3 matches at 9 bases. Germline V gene lookup returns CDR1 GEAIGNYY and CDR2 EKD. The length of the CDR3 is 16 residues. The V segment lost 3 bases and the J segment 0 bases; nucleotides outside the gene matches: 4. The CDR3 nucleotides are TGTGCCTGTGACGCCTTGGGGGATACTTTGACAGCACAACTCTTCTTT. Its translation: CACDALGDTLTAQLFF.

This clone has just a few counts. The protein that TCRdb holds for this DNA derives from a much larger clone and differs from the translated DNA at residue 8, which likely indicates a read error; the protein shown here is translated from the DNA. The gene calls are TRDV2 and TRDJ2; 8 bases are shared with TRDD3. This CDR3 spans 14 amino acids. CDR1 is GEAIGNYY and CDR2 is EKD in the germline V gene. CDR3 nucleotide sequence: TGTGCCTGTGACGTACTGGGGGCTACAGCACAACTATTCTTT. This translates into CACDVLGATAQLFF.

About this clone: This likely came from a read error, as a far larger clone is one base away. J is TRDJ3 and V is TRDV2; 13 nucleotides match TRDD3. Germline CDR1 is GEAIGNYY and CDR2 is EKD. V shed 7 bases, J shed 2 bases, and the junction held 22 bases outside the gene matches. The CDR3 has 23 residues. CDR3 bases: TGTGCCTGCGACCCTTGGAGGGTACTGGGGGATACGCGCAGCCCCTGGGACACCCGACAGATGTTTTTC. Protein product: CACDPWRVLGDTRSPWDTRQMFF.

This clone was picked up a small number of times. With a far larger clone one base away, a read error is the likely cause. Additional DNA sequences in this sample encode the identical CDR3. The CDR3 region has the DNA TGCGCCTGTGACACCGTACTGGGGGATTGGGACACCCGACAGATGTTTTTC. Translation: CACDTVLGDWDTRQMFF. The rearrangement uses TRDV2 and TRDJ3; the match to TRDD3 covers 10 bases. Germline loops: CDR1 GEAIGNYY, CDR2 EKD. There are 17 residues in the CDR3.

This clone is judged medium-sized. This sequence may be a read error, since a much larger clone differs from it by one base. The sample has other DNA sequences that encode this CDR3 too. The J gene is TRDJ3, the V gene TRDV2, with 10 bases lining up with TRDD3. The CDR3 length is 18 residues. Germline loops: CDR1 GEAIGNYY, CDR2 EKD. The V and J ends lost 1 base and 0 bases, in that order; junction bases with no gene match: 2. The CDR3 spells CACDTGGYRSWDTRQMFF. DNA of the CDR3: TGTGCCTGTGACACTGGGGGATACCGCTCCTGGGACACCCGACAGATGTTTTTC.

V usage is TRDV1 and J usage is TRDJ1, with TRDD3 as a possible D gene (6 bases). In germline, CDR1 is TSWWSYY, CDR2 QGS. The CDR3 is 18 residues long. Trimming shortened V by 5 bases and J by 4 bases, and 26 bases separated the two germline ends. CDR3 loop: CALGPPPYIVLGDDKLIF. CDR3 sequence (DNA): TGTGCTCTTGGGCCCCCCCCCTACATCGTACTGGGAGACGATAAACTCATCTTT.

As regards this clone: A single base is all that separates this from a far larger clone, so a read error is likely. Other DNA sequences in this specimen translate into the identical CDR3. This rearrangement joins TRDV2 to TRDJ1; TRDD3 is a possible D gene (5 bases). This CDR3 is built from 18 residues. Germline V CDR1 and CDR2: GEAIGNYY, EKD. CDR3 nucleotides: TGTGCCTGTGACACAGCCGACACCCGGGACCCGGGGACCGACAAACTCATCTTT. Its translation: CACDTADTRDPGTDKLIF.

The J gene is TRDJ3, the V gene TRDV3, with TRDD2 matching 9 bases. The CDR3 covers 21 residues. Germline lookup yields CDR1 TVYSNPD and CDR2 GDNSRS (reference sequence). The CDR3 spells CAFRPSYGLGAPSWDTRQMFF. CDR3 coding DNA: TGTGCATTCAGGCCTTCCTACGGTCTGGGGGCCCCCTCCTGGGACACCCGACAGATGTTTTTC.

This clone was seen more than once but under ten times. The junction differs from germline at one of its ends, possibly a read error. V usage is TRDV2 and J usage is TRDJ3; TRDD3 is a possible D gene (5 bases). Germline assignment: CDR1 GEAIGNYY and CDR2 EKD. This CDR3 is built from 20 residues. The CDR3 bases are TGTGCCTGTGACACCTGGAGTCTTGGCTCAAGCTCCTGGGACACCCGACAGACGTTTTTC. It is translated as CACDTWSLGSSSWDTRQTFF.

The table lists this clone with a few counts. The translation of this DNA and the TCRdb protein of a much larger clone differ at residue 7, probably owing to a read error; the protein shown here is translated from the DNA. The chain is built from TRDV2 and TRDJ2; tentative D call: TRDD3 (5 bases). This CDR3 comprises 14 residues. Germline V CDR1 and CDR2: GEAIGNYY, EKD. V was pared by 3 bases and J by 5 bases, with 12 bases between. In DNA, the CDR3 is TGTGCCTGTGACGTACTGGTGGATACAGCACAACTCTTCTTT. Protein product: CACDVLVDTAQLFF.

This clone has a handful of counts. The protein given by TCRdb reflects a much larger clone and differs at residue 5 from this DNA's translation, likely from a read error; the protein shown is the DNA's translation. J is TRDJ2 and V is TRDV2; TRDD3 matches at 11 bases. Germline V gene lookup returns CDR1 GEAIGNYY and CDR2 EKD. The CDR3 contains 17 residues. After removal of 3 bases from V and 0 bases from J, the junction contained 5 bases not matched to a gene. DNA for the CDR3: TGTGCCTGTGACGCCGTACTGGGGGATACTTTGACAGCACAACTCTTCTTT. Amino acid sequence: CACDAVLGDTLTAQLFF.

This clone showed up just a few times. The likely explanation is a read error, given a far larger clone one base away. This same CDR3 is encoded by further DNA sequences in the sample. CDR3 region: CACEELGDSSWDTRQMFF. For the CDR3, the DNA is TGTGCCTGCGAAGAACTGGGGGATTCCTCCTGGGACACCCGACAGATGTTTTTC. V gene TRDV2 combines with J gene TRDJ3, with 10 bases aligning to TRDD3. The ends lost 7 bases at V and 0 bases at J; junction bases unmatched: 8. Germline CDR1 is GEAIGNYY and CDR2 is EKD. The CDR3 runs to 18 residues.

Remarks on this clone: The protein that TCRdb holds for this DNA derives from a much larger clone and differs from the translated DNA at residue 15, which likely indicates a read error; the protein shown here is translated from the DNA. V gene TRDV2 combines with J gene TRDJ3; 10 bases line up with TRDD3. This CDR3 comprises 17 residues. Per the germline V gene, CDR1 is GEAIGNYY and CDR2 is EKD. The CDR3 sequence is CACDSTGGSWDTRQVFF. The CDR3 region has the DNA TGTGCCTGTGACAGTACTGGGGGATCCTGGGACACCCGACAGGTGTTTTTC.

By proportion, this clone is large. Other nucleotide sequences in the sample specify the same CDR3. The CDR3 loop is CACDTGIPSSWDTRQMFF. Here the CDR3 DNA reads TGTGCCTGTGACACGGGGATACCTAGCTCCTGGGACACCCGACAGATGTTTTTC. This chain links TRDV2 with TRDJ3; TRDD3 aligns across 8 bases. The CDR3 sequence is 18 residues long. V lost 1 base and J lost 0; bases outside the gene matches: 4. Germline CDR1 is GEAIGNYY and CDR2 is EKD.

This clone was counted between two and nine times. It is likely a read error: a sequence one base away is far more abundant. V usage is TRDV2 and J usage is TRDJ3, with 10 bases fitting TRDD3. Germline V CDR1 and CDR2: GEAIGNYY, EKD. The CDR3 contains 18 residues. Here the CDR3 DNA reads TGTGCCCGTGACACCGCTGGGGGATACTCCTGGGACACCCGACAGATGTTTTTC. Translated, it gives CARDTAGGYSWDTRQMFF.

Of note for this clone: A far larger clone is one nucleotide away, so this likely arose from a read error. This specimen includes other DNA sequences encoding the same CDR3. This sequence joins TRDV2 and TRDJ2; 12 nucleotides line up with TRDD3. Per germline, CDR1 GEAIGNYY and CDR2 EKD. The CDR3 runs to 17 residues. The CDR3 bases are TGTGCCTGTGACACCGTACTGGGGGATACTTTGACCGCACAACTCTTCTTT. Translation gives CACDTVLGDTLTAQLFF.

As for this clone: The TCRdb protein, from a much larger clone, departs from this DNA's translation at residue 16, likely by read error; the protein shown derives from the DNA. The chain has TRDV2 and TRDJ3; 12 nucleotides match TRDD3. Germline CDR1 is GEAIGNYY and CDR2 is EKD. This CDR3 is 18 amino acids long. The CDR3 nucleotides read TGTGCCTGTGACAATACTGGGGGATACTCCTGGGACACCCGACAGGTGTTTTTC. Its translation is CACDNTGGYSWDTRQVFF.

This clone is labeled as medium-sized. The chain uses TRDV2 and TRDJ3; 8 nucleotides align to TRDD3. This CDR3 region has 18 residues. Trimming at V came to 0 bases and at J to 0 bases, leaving 3 bases not matched to a gene. Germline assignment: CDR1 GEAIGNYY and CDR2 EKD. In nucleotides, the CDR3 is TGTGCCTGTGACACCGGCTGGGGGAGCTCCTGGGACACCCGACAGATGTTTTTC. Its protein is CACDTGWGSSWDTRQMFF.

This clone was counted a few times. The TCRdb protein, from a much larger clone, departs from this DNA's translation at residue 11, likely by read error; the protein shown derives from the DNA. This chain uses TRDV2 with TRDJ2; TRDD3 agrees at 13 bases. V gave up 0 bases and J gave up 4 bases; unmatched junction bases: 7. The V gene's germline CDR1 is GEAIGNYY and CDR2 EKD. This CDR3 is built from 18 residues. For the CDR3, the DNA is TGTGCCTGTGACACCATACTGGGGGATACGCTCAAGACAGCACAACTCTTCTTT. It specifies CACDTILGDTLKTAQLFF.